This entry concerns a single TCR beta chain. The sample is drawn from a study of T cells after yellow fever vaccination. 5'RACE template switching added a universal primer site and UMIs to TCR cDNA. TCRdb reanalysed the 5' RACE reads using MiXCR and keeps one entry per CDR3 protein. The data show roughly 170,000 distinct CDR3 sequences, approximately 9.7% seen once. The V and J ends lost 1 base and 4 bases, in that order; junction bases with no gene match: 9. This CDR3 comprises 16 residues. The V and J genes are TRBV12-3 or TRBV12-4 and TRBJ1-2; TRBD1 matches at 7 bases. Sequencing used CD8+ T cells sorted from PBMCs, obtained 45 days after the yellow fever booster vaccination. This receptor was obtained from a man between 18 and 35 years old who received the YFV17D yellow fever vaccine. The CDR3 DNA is TGTGCCAGCAGTTTAGATAGGACAGGAGGACGCTATGGCTACACCTTC. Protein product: CASSLDRTGGRYGYTF.